This T cell receptor beta chain was retrieved from a study of cytomegalovirus exposure and HLA in healthy donors. Whole-study results and caveats: Later analysis identified several of the most significant clusters that appeared linked to common viral pathogens. Reports described diagnosis of cytomegalovirus status by the classifier as highly specific and sensitive.

The PCR employed 60 Vbeta primers together with 13 Jbeta primers. Generated by immunoSEQ multiplex PCR, the TCRdb table keeps only in-frame clones and is missing some. The table records some 200,000 clones, 70% of them present only once. CDR1 and CDR2 (germline): MGHDK, SYGVNS. The CDR3 spans 14 residues. V was pared by 3 bases and J by 5 bases, with 13 bases between. On this clone: What it recognizes is unknown.

This chain connects TRBV25-1 to TRBJ1-2, with no clear D. The source is a man in his forties in good health and CMV-seropositive. The sequenced sample consisted of PBMCs. CDR3 region: CASSDPRRGYGYTF. The DNA of the CDR3 is TGTGCCAGCAGTGACCCACGACGAGGGTATGGCTACACCTTC.